Presented here are 28 T cell receptor beta chains from one specimen sequenced in a study of OX40 agonist ivuxolimab in advanced cancers. TCRdb keeps only in-frame clones here, not all; method: immunoSEQ multiplex PCR. The sample lists some 50,000 clones, more than 85% occurring once. Sequenced material: CD4+ or CD8+ T cells sorted from blood, taken in a trial of the OX40 agonist ivuxolimab. The receptors stem from an adult with an advanced solid tumor such as melanoma, head and neck, liver or kidney cancer.

The chain has TRBV5-1 and TRBJ2-4; TRBD1 matches 8 bases. CDR3 length: 15 residues. Trimming cost V 4 bases and J 6 bases; bases outside gene matches: 9. The germline CDR1 and CDR2 sequences are SGHRS and YFSETQ. CDR3 sequence (DNA): TGCGCCAGCAGCACTCCAGGACAGGGACCAAACATTCAGTACTTC. Encoded protein: CASSTPGQGPNIQYF.

The gene calls are TRBV25-1 and TRBJ1-1; 7 bases are shared with TRBD1. V dropped 2 bases and J dropped 6; count of bases not matched to a gene: 18. This CDR3 comprises 18 residues. CDR1 and CDR2 from the germline V gene are MGHDK and SYGVNS. CDR3 DNA: TGTGCCAGCAGTGAAACGGGAAACAGGGGAGGGTGGGTAGCTGAAGCTTTCTTT. Translation: CASSETGNRGGWVAEAFF.

This clone was counted a single time. The chain has TRBV10-3 and TRBJ2-5; TRBD2 matches 7 bases. This CDR3 is built from 18 residues. Unmatched junction bases numbered 14, after V lost 0 bases and J lost 4 bases. Germline V CDR1 and CDR2: ENHRY, SYGVKD. CDR3 loop: CAISESTARTRPRETQYF. The DNA for the CDR3 is TGTGCCATCAGTGAGTCGACGGCTAGGACTAGGCCACGAGAGACCCAGTACTTC.

The genes are TRBV2 and TRBJ2-3; D remains ambiguous. Germline loops: CDR1 SNHLY, CDR2 FYNNEI. The CDR3 consists of 14 residues. Trimming took off 3 bases at V and 8 bases at J, with 15 bases between the two ends. The chain's CDR3 is CASSEEAGTRTQYF. Written as DNA, the CDR3 is TGTGCCAGCAGTGAGGAAGCAGGAACACGTACGCAGTATTTT. The full variable domain, completed using reference TRBV2 and TRBJ2-3, is EPEVTQTPSHQVTQMGQEVILRCVPISNHLYFYWYRQILGQKVEFLVSFYNNEISEKSEIFDDQFSVERPDGSNFTLKIRSTKLEDSAMYFCASSEEAGTRTQYFGPGTRLTVL.

The V and J genes are TRBV28 and TRBJ1-1; D remains unclear. This CDR3 has 12 amino acids. Trimming removed 2 bases from V and 4 bases from J, with 5 bases in between. The germline gives CDR1 MDHEN, CDR2 SYDVKM. CDR3 protein: CASSLIGTEAFF. The CDR3 DNA reads TGTGCCAGCAGTTTAATAGGCACTGAAGCTTTCTTT.

The genes are TRBV12-5 and TRBJ1-6; D is undetermined. V was trimmed by 4 bases and J by 5 bases, leaving 9 bases between them. The CDR3 consists of 14 residues. Germline assignment: CDR1 LGHNT and CDR2 FRNRAP. CDR3 DNA sequence: TGTGCTAGTGGTTCGGCAAGGGATAATTCACCCCTCCACTTT. Translated, it gives CASGSARDNSPLHF. Combining the CDR3 with reference TRBV12-5 and TRBJ1-6 gives the whole variable domain DARVTQTPRHKVTEMGQEVTMRCQPILGHNTVFWYRQTMMQGLELLAYFRNRAPLDDSGMPKDRFSAEMPDATLATLKIQPSEPRDSAVYFCASGSARDNSPLHFGNGTRLTVT.

V usage is TRBV4-1 and J usage is TRBJ1-2; D remains ambiguous. This CDR3 is 14 amino acids long. CDR1 is MGHRA, CDR2 YSYEKL, per germline. Between the trimmed V and J ends, which lost 0 bases and 4 bases, there was a span of 9 bases. The CDR3 region has the DNA TGCGCCAGCAGCCAAGAAATCCGGGGCTATGGCTACACCTTC. Protein product: CASSQEIRGYGYTF.

The CDR3 spells CASRPSSDSQSADTQYF. For the CDR3, the DNA is TGTGCCAGCAGGCCATCCTCAGACAGTCAAAGCGCAGATACGCAGTATTTT. The chain couples TRBV28 to TRBJ2-3; the D gene is possibly TRBD1 (5 bases). Trimming pared 6 bases from V and 4 bases from J, leaving 23 bases between. CDR3 size: 17 residues. The V gene's germline CDR1 is MDHEN and CDR2 SYDVKM.

This clone showed up just a few times. The same CDR3 is also encoded by other DNA sequences in this sample. V usage is TRBV29-1 and J usage is TRBJ2-3; 9 nucleotides line up with TRBD1. CDR1 is SQVTM and CDR2 is ANQGSEA in the germline V gene. V gave up 3 bases and J gave up 2 bases; unmatched junction bases: 3. This CDR3 is 14 amino acids long. As DNA, the CDR3 is TGCAGCGTTGAGGGACAGGGATTCACAGATACGCAGTATTTT. Protein: CSVEGQGFTDTQYF.

This sequence joins TRBV4-2 and TRBJ1-2; possibly TRBD1 for D (5 bases). The CDR3 contains 12 residues. V was cut by 4 bases and J by 8 bases, with 11 bases left in between. In germline, CDR1 is LGHNA, CDR2 YNFKEQ. CDR3 sequence (DNA): TGTGCCAGCAGCCTCGAGAGGGGAGGCTACACCTTC. Translating it yields CASSLERGGYTF.

J is TRBJ2-1 and V is TRBV19; 7 bases agree with TRBD2. V trimming: 1 base; J trimming: 4 bases; junction bases outside the gene matches: 7. The CDR3 sequence is 16 residues long. The germline V gene encodes CDR1 LNHDA and CDR2 SQIVND (reference sequence). CDR3 DNA sequence: TGTGCCAGTAGTATAGGTGGGGAGGGCCTATACAATGAGCAGTTCTTC. Protein: CASSIGGEGLYNEQFF.

The chain has TRBV5-1 and TRBJ2-3; either TRBD1 or TRBD2 may supply D (5 bases each). The CDR3 consists of 14 residues. Trimming cost V 4 bases and J 0 bases, with 9 bases left between them. Germline V gene lookup returns CDR1 SGHRS and CDR2 YFSETQ. The CDR3 DNA reads as TGCGCCAGCAGCAACCGGGACAGCACAGATACGCAGTATTTT. The encoded protein is CASSNRDSTDTQYF.

The rearrangement joins TRBV7-4 to TRBJ2-7; 8 positions agree with TRBD2. CDR1 and CDR2 from the germline V gene are SGHVT and SQSDAQ. The CDR3 contains 15 residues. V was clipped by 1 base and J by 2 bases; unmatched bases: 4. The CDR3 DNA follows: TGTGCCAGCAGCTTAGAGGCGGGGGGCCCCTACGAGCAGTACTTC. Encoded protein: CASSLEAGGPYEQYF.

V and J are TRBV11-3 and TRBJ2-1, with 8 nucleotides matching TRBD2. Germline lookup yields CDR1 SGHNT and CDR2 YENEEA. This CDR3 comprises 14 residues. V was pared by 5 bases and J by 7 bases, with 7 bases of the junction left unmatched. The CDR3 DNA sequence: TGTGCCAGCAGCCCGGGACTAGTTGGGAATGAGCAGTTCTTC. Protein sequence: CASSPGLVGNEQFF.

This clone was seen a handful of times. J is TRBJ1-2 and V is TRBV27; 11 bases are a match to TRBD1. Trimming at V came to 5 bases and at J to 4 bases, leaving 6 bases not matched to a gene. This CDR3 is 15 amino acids long. Germline V gene data show CDR1 as MNHEY and CDR2 as SMNVEV (reference sequence). Written as DNA, the CDR3 is TGTGCCAGCAGTCCAGGGACAGGGGGAAGCTATGGCTACACCTTC. Protein: CASSPGTGGSYGYTF.

This chain joins TRBV7-9 and TRBJ2-1; D gene uncertain. Trimming removed 4 bases at V and 2 bases at J, with 9 bases between. The CDR3 loop spans 14 amino acids. The germline CDR1 and CDR2 sequences are SEHNR and FQNEAQ (reference sequence). CDR3: CASSSTPPYNEQFF. For the CDR3, the DNA is TGTGCCAGCAGCTCGACCCCCCCCTACAATGAGCAGTTCTTC.

The V call is TRBV6-5, the J call TRBJ1-2; TRBD1 agrees at 8 bases. This CDR3 is 15 amino acids long. The germline V gene encodes CDR1 MNHEY and CDR2 SVGAGI. The V gene end was trimmed by 3 bases and the J gene end by 6 bases; junction bases not matched to a gene: 9. The CDR3 spells CASSYRQGTPDGYTF. CDR3 bases: TGTGCCAGCAGTTATCGACAGGGGACCCCCGATGGCTACACCTTC.

The chain joins TRBV7-9 to TRBJ2-2; D uncertain. The CDR3 has 13 residues. The V end was cut by 2 bases, the J end by 5 bases, with 6 bases between. In germline, CDR1 is SEHNR, CDR2 FQNEAQ (reference sequence). CDR3 region: CASSLTSTGELFF. The CDR3 DNA sequence: TGTGCCAGCAGCTTAACTTCTACCGGGGAGCTGTTTTTT.

This chain joins TRBV15 and TRBJ2-7; 12 bases line up with TRBD1. V was clipped by 0 bases and J by 6 bases; unmatched bases: 3. Germline V lookup: CDR1 LNHNV, CDR2 YYDKDF (reference sequence). The CDR3 has 15 amino acids. The DNA for the CDR3 is TGTGCCACCAGCAGAGAAGGGACAGGGGGCAGCGAGCAGTACTTC. Its protein product is CATSREGTGGSEQYF.

The chain couples TRBV27 to TRBJ2-1; 7 nucleotides agree with TRBD1. The CDR3 has 14 residues. The junction had 10 bases not matched to a gene; V was cut back by 4 bases and J by 10 bases. In germline, CDR1 is MNHEY, CDR2 SMNVEV (reference sequence). CDR3 in amino acids: CASSSINDRAEQFF. CDR3 sequence (DNA): TGTGCCAGCAGTTCCATCAACGACAGGGCAGAGCAGTTCTTC.

J is TRBJ1-1 and V is TRBV7-9; the match to TRBD1 covers 7 bases. This CDR3 has 14 amino acids. After removal of 5 bases from V and 11 bases from J, the junction contained 14 bases not matched to a gene. CDR1 and CDR2 (germline): SEHNR, FQNEAQ (reference sequence). DNA of the CDR3: TGTGCCAGCAGCGGCAGGACAGGCGGACTGCGGGCTTTCTTT. Protein product: CASSGRTGGLRAFF.

This rearrangement joins TRBV19 to TRBJ2-7; D is unclear. Deletions cut 4 bases from V and 7 bases from J, with 14 bases between. The germline gives CDR1 LNHDA, CDR2 SQIVND (reference sequence). The CDR3 consists of 13 residues. CDR3 coding DNA: TGTGCCAGTAGTACTCCGACCCAACGGGAGCAGTACTTC. It specifies CASSTPTQREQYF.

The chain has TRBV28 and TRBJ1-6; 7 bases align to TRBD1. The CDR3 loop spans 16 amino acids. Trimming removed 7 bases from V and 0 bases from J; junction bases left unmatched: 6. CDR1 MDHEN and CDR2 SYDVKM come from the germline V gene. Here the CDR3 DNA reads TGTGCCAGCACCCCGACAGGGAGCTCCTATAATTCACCCCTCCACTTT. It yields the protein CASTPTGSSYNSPLHF.

This rearrangement joins TRBV4-3 to TRBJ2-3; 8 nucleotides agree with TRBD2. The CDR3 covers 16 residues. V shed 0 bases, J shed 6 bases, and the junction held 8 bases outside the gene matches. The germline V gene has CDR1 LGHNA and CDR2 YSLEER. CDR3 residues: CASSQDDRGGLDTQYF. The CDR3 DNA is TGCGCCAGCAGCCAAGACGACCGGGGGGGCCTCGATACGCAGTATTTT.

The gene calls are TRBV30 and TRBJ2-7; the D gene is possibly TRBD1 (6 bases). Trimming removed 1 base from V and 2 bases from J, with 9 bases in between. The CDR3 spans 13 residues. Germline V gene lookup returns CDR1 GTSNPN and CDR2 SVGIG (reference sequence). CDR3 bases: TGTGCCTGGAGTGGATGGACAGCCTACGAGCAGTACTTC. It encodes CAWSGWTAYEQYF.

The chain has TRBV27 and TRBJ1-5; 7 positions match TRBD1. Germline V CDR1 and CDR2: MNHEY, SMNVEV (reference sequence). V gave up 2 bases and J gave up 5 bases; unmatched junction bases: 3. The CDR3 covers 14 residues. In nucleotides, the CDR3 is TGTGCCAGCAGTTTAAACAGGGGCGATCAGCCCCAGCATTTT. It encodes CASSLNRGDQPQHF.

V gene TRBV7-9 combines with J gene TRBJ2-7; 10 nucleotides align to TRBD1. After removal of 7 bases from V and 2 bases from J, the junction contained 8 bases not matched to a gene. Per germline, CDR1 SEHNR and CDR2 FQNEAQ (reference sequence). The CDR3 consists of 15 residues. CDR3 loop: CASIPGGTGAYEQYF. The CDR3 nucleotides read TGTGCCAGCATTCCGGGGGGGACAGGGGCCTACGAGCAGTACTTC.

The chain is built from TRBV4-1 and TRBJ2-5, with TRBD1 as a possible D gene (5 bases). Per germline, CDR1 MGHRA and CDR2 YSYEKL. The CDR3 extends over 13 amino acids. V lost 1 base and J 4 bases, leaving 7 bases between the germline ends. The CDR3 spells CASSQVRGETQYF. The CDR3 bases are TGCGCCAGCAGCCAAGTAAGGGGAGAGACCCAGTACTTC.